This is a list of T cell receptor beta chains from one sample in a study of OX40 agonist ivuxolimab in advanced cancers. Sequencing was performed with immunoSEQ multiplex PCR; in TCRdb, only in-frame clones are kept and a portion is missing. The data hold some 33,000 clones, with over 85% observed a single time. The sample here was CD4+ or CD8+ T cells sorted from blood, taken in a trial of the OX40 agonist ivuxolimab. The receptors shown here come from an adult with an advanced solid tumor such as melanoma, head and neck, liver or kidney cancer. Both conserved end residues are part of each CDR3. A D gene is named only where the DNA matches it firmly. Clone size is given for some rows only: seen once, a few or many times, or a class if the clone is expanded.

TGTGCCAGTAGTATCCTAAGGAGGGATGAGCAGTTCTTC,CASSILRRDEQFF,TRBJ2-1,TRBV19,-,-
TGTGCCAGCAGTTGGGGGACACTTGGGACACCCCTCCACTTT,CASSWGTLGTPLHF,TRBJ1-6,TRBV6-5,-,-
TGTGCCAGCAGAGGTAGCGGGACGGTCGGGGAGCTGTTTTTT,CASRGSGTVGELFF,TRBJ2-2,TRBV7-9,TRBD2,-
TGTGCCAGCAACCTATGGGGGGGGGATCAGCCCCAGCATTTT,CASNLWGGDQPQHF,TRBJ1-5,TRBV6-1,-,-
TGTGCCAGCAGCCAGAGGACAGGGGGGAAAGAGACCCAGTACTTC,CASSQRTGGKETQYF,TRBJ2-5,TRBV14,TRBD1,once
TGTGCCACCAGCACCCCAGGGGGAAGCGGCTACACCTTC,CATSTPGGSGYTF,TRBJ1-2,TRBV15,TRBD1,-
TGTGCCAGCAGCCACGAAGACCAAGAGACCCAGTACTTC,CASSHEDQETQYF,TRBJ2-5,TRBV13,-,-
TGCAGCGTCGCCGGGCCAAATTCGAACACCGGGGAGCTGTTTTTT,CSVAGPNSNTGELFF,TRBJ2-2,TRBV29-1,-,-
TGTGCCAGCAGCTTGGGGACTAGCGGGTTAGAGACCCAGTACTTC,CASSLGTSGLETQYF,TRBJ2-5,TRBV5-8,TRBD2,-
TGTGCCAGCAGCTTCAGAAGCTCCTATAATTCACCCCTCCACTTT,CASSFRSSYNSPLHF,TRBJ1-6,TRBV13,-,-
TGTGCCAGCAGCTTATGGGCAGGGGGATGGAATCAGCCCCAGCATTTT,CASSLWAGGWNQPQHF,TRBJ1-5,TRBV5-6,TRBD1,-
TGTGCCAGTAGTATAGCCACTTACCGTCCCGACAGGGCGAGCAATCAGCCCCAGCATTTT,CASSIATYRPDRASNQPQHF,TRBJ1-5,TRBV19,TRBD1,-
TGTGCCAGTAGTCCCGATTTCTCCTACGAGCAGTACTTC,CASSPDFSYEQYF,TRBJ2-7,TRBV19,-,-
TGTGCCAGCAGTTACGGGGGCGTGGATGGCTACACCTTC,CASSYGGVDGYTF,TRBJ1-2,TRBV6-5,-,medium-sized
TGTGCCAGCAGCTTGAACAGCAACGAGCAGTACTTC,CASSLNSNEQYF,TRBJ2-7,TRBV5-6,-,-
TGTGCCATCAGTGAGGGACAGGGGGCGGTCTACGAGCAGTACTTC,CAISEGQGAVYEQYF,TRBJ2-7,TRBV10-3,TRBD1,-
TGTGCCAGCAGGGGACAAGACACTCGGGAGCTGTTTTTT,CASRGQDTRELFF,TRBJ2-2,TRBV2,-,-
TGCAGCTCTAGCCAGGCGGATTCCCTCTATGGCTACACCTTC,CSSSQADSLYGYTF,TRBJ1-2,TRBV29-1,-,-
TGTGCCAGCAGCTTAGCAGTTGCCTATAATTCACCCCTCCACTTT,CASSLAVAYNSPLHF,TRBJ1-6,TRBV11-3,-,-
TGTGCCAGCAGTTACTCTATGACAGGGGGCTTATACGAGCAGTACTTC,CASSYSMTGGLYEQYF,TRBJ2-7,TRBV6-5,TRBD1,-
TGCAGCGTTGGGAATTCCTACGAGCAGTACTTC,CSVGNSYEQYF,TRBJ2-7,TRBV29-1,-,-
TGCGCCAGCAGCCTGACAGGGGAGGAGCAGTACTTC,CASSLTGEEQYF,TRBJ2-7,TRBV5-1,TRBD1,-
TGTGCCAGCAGTGACCCCGATCTGGCTGAGATGGAGCAGTACTTC,CASSDPDLAEMEQYF,TRBJ2-7,TRBV25-1,-,-
TGTGCCAGCAGTTTATCAGGGGGGTTAGCGGCAGATACGCAGTATTTT,CASSLSGGLAADTQYF,TRBJ2-3,TRBV27,-,-
TGTGCCAGCAGCTACGGGACAGGGGGCAGATACGAGCAGTACTTC,CASSYGTGGRYEQYF,TRBJ2-7,TRBV7-6,TRBD1,-
TGCAGCGTTGACGCGGAGAACTATGGCTACACCTTC,CSVDAENYGYTF,TRBJ1-2,TRBV29-1,-,-
TGTGCCAGCAGCTTCAGCGGCTCGAACACTGAAGCTTTCTTT,CASSFSGSNTEAFF,TRBJ1-1,TRBV5-6,-,few
TGTGCCAGCAGTGAACAGCACGAGCAGTACTTC,CASSEQHEQYF,TRBJ2-7,TRBV2,-,-
TGTGCCAGCAGCCCTGGATACAGAACTGAAGCTTTCTTT,CASSPGYRTEAFF,TRBJ1-1,TRBV7-8,-,-
TGTGCCAGCAGCCCGGGACTAACTAGCACAGATACGCAGTATTTT,CASSPGLTSTDTQYF,TRBJ2-3,TRBV27,TRBD2,-
TGTGCCAGCAGTTCGGGACAGGGATACGAGCAGTACTTC,CASSSGQGYEQYF,TRBJ2-7,TRBV5-6,TRBD1,-
TGTGCCAGCAGTTACCCCGGGGGTGAGCAGTTCTTC,CASSYPGGEQFF,TRBJ2-1,TRBV6-5,-,-
TGTGCCAGCAGTTCCGGTTCGGATACGCAGTATTTT,CASSSGSDTQYF,TRBJ2-3,TRBV5-4,-,-
TGTGCCAGCAGTGGGGGGGGGATCGCGACTGAAGCTTTCTTT,CASSGGGIATEAFF,TRBJ1-1,TRBV25-1,-,-
TGTGCCAGCAGCTTAGGTCTAGGCGGGGATTGGAGCACAGATACGCAGTATTTT,CASSLGLGGDWSTDTQYF,TRBJ2-3,TRBV7-9,-,-
TGTGCCAGCAGCTTCCTCACGAATGAGCAGTTCTTC,CASSFLTNEQFF,TRBJ2-1,TRBV7-9,-,-
TGTGCCAGCAGTACGAACGCAGCCCGTCAGCCCCAGCATTTT,CASSTNAARQPQHF,TRBJ1-5,TRBV9,-,-
TGTGCCAGCAGCCCACCGACAGCCACAGATACGCAGTATTTT,CASSPPTATDTQYF,TRBJ2-3,TRBV11-2,-,few
TGCAGCGCAAAAGACAGGGAGGCCTACAATGAGCAGTTCTTC,CSAKDREAYNEQFF,TRBJ2-1,TRBV29-1,-,-
TGTGCCAGCACTCACCGGGGTAAAGAGACCCAGTACTTC,CASTHRGKETQYF,TRBJ2-5,TRBV28,-,once
TGTGCCAGCAGCGTATCGGGACAGGGGGCCGATGGCTACACCTTC,CASSVSGQGADGYTF,TRBJ1-2,TRBV9,TRBD1,once
TGTGCCAGCAGTTACGTGGCGGCGAACACCGGGGAGCTGTTTTTT,CASSYVAANTGELFF,TRBJ2-2,TRBV6-5,-,-
TGTGCCTCCCTCGACCCGGTAGACCGTCCCCCCGGCTACACCTTC,CASLDPVDRPPGYTF,TRBJ1-2,TRBV5-5,-,-
TGCAGCGTGGGGCGGCAGGGTAATCAGCCCCAGCATTTT,CSVGRQGNQPQHF,TRBJ1-5,TRBV29-1,-,-
TGTGCCAGCAGTTTCCTCCAGAGTAGCGGGGACTCCTACGAGCAGTACTTC,CASSFLQSSGDSYEQYF,TRBJ2-7,TRBV27,TRBD2,-
TGCGCCAGCACCCTCTTCACTGGCGGGGTAGGAGACGAGCAGTACTTC,CASTLFTGGVGDEQYF,TRBJ2-7,TRBV4-1,-,-
TGTGCCAGCAGCTTAGACCCAGGGGTTCAGTTCTTC,CASSLDPGVQFF,TRBJ2-1,TRBV7-9,-,-
TGTGCCTGGAGTGTTGGACTAGCCTACGAGCAGTACTTC,CAWSVGLAYEQYF,TRBJ2-7,TRBV30,TRBD2,-
TGTGCCAGCAGTTTGGCAGGGGGCGTCGGTGGGTTCTTC,CASSLAGGVGGFF,TRBJ2-1,TRBV27,TRBD1,-
TGTGCCAGCAGGTCCAATATGCAGCCCCAGCATTTT,CASRSNMQPQHF,TRBJ1-5,TRBV7-9,-,-
TGCGCCAGCAGCCAAGAGACAGGGTTGGCCGGGGAGCTGTTTTTT,CASSQETGLAGELFF,TRBJ2-2,TRBV4-1,TRBD1,-
TGTGCCAGCAGCCCCGCCCACTACGAGCAGTACTTC,CASSPAHYEQYF,TRBJ2-7,TRBV14,-,-
TGTGCCACCTGGACTAGCGTGTACGAGCAGTACTTC,CATWTSVYEQYF,TRBJ2-7,TRBV27,TRBD2,once
TGTGCCAGCAGCAATGCCGGGCCCTACGAGCAGTACTTC,CASSNAGPYEQYF,TRBJ2-7,TRBV27,-,-
TGTGCCAGCAGCACCATGGGGGTTAACACTGAAGCTTTCTTT,CASSTMGVNTEAFF,TRBJ1-1,TRBV11-2,-,few